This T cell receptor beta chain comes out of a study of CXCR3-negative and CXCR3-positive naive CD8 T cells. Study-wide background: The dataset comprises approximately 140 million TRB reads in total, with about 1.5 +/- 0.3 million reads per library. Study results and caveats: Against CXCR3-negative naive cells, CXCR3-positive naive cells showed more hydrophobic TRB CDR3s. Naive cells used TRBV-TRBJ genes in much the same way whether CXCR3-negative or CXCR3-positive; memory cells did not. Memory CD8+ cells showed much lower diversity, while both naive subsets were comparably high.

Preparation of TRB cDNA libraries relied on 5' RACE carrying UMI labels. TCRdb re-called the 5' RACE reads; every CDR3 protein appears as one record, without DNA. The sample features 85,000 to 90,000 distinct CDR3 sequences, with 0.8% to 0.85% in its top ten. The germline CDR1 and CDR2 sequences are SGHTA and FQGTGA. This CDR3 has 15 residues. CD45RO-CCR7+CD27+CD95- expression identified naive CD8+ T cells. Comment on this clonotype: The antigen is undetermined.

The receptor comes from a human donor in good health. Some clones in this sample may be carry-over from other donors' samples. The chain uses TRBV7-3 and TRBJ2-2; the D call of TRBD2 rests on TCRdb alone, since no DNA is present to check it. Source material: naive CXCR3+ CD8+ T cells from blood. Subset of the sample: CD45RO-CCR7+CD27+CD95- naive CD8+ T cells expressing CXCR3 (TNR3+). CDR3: CASSLSSGNTGEPFF.